Listed here are 14 T cell receptor beta chains from one sample, sequenced in a study of blood T cell repertoires in COVID-19. Data came from immunoSEQ multiplex PCR; TCRdb stores just in-frame clones and leaves some out. The sample lists about 110,000 clones; about 85% were seen once. Sequenced material: peripheral blood. Receptors were obtained from a human donor in a cohort sampled during active COVID-19.

This rearrangement joins TRBV5-6 to TRBJ2-7; 14 bases align to TRBD2. The CDR3 has 17 amino acids. V dropped 4 bases and J dropped 2; count of bases not matched to a gene: 8. Looked up from germline, CDR1 is SGHDT and CDR2 is YYEEEE. CDR3 sequence (DNA): TGTGCCAGCAGCCCTGGGACTAGCGGGAGCGCTCCCTACGAGCAGTACTTC. Translation: CASSPGTSGSAPYEQYF.

The rearrangement links TRBV15 to TRBJ1-1; the match to TRBD1 covers 7 bases. Germline trimming cut 9 bases from V and 7 bases from J; bases unmatched to any gene: 8. CDR1 LNHNV and CDR2 YYDKDF come from the germline V gene (reference sequence). The CDR3 runs 12 residues. As DNA, the CDR3 is TGTGCCACTACCCGGGACAGTCATGAAGCTTTCTTT. Translated: CATTRDSHEAFF.

The chain combines TRBV5-1 with TRBJ1-1; D possibly corresponds to TRBD1 (6 bases). The CDR3 covers 14 residues. Per the germline V gene, CDR1 is SGHRS and CDR2 is YFSETQ. The V end was cut by 3 bases, the J end by 0 bases, with 9 bases between. CDR3 sequence: CASSSDSMNTEAFF. The CDR3 DNA reads as TGCGCCAGCAGCTCGGACAGCATGAACACTGAAGCTTTCTTT.

This chain connects TRBV5-1 to TRBJ1-2; D remains ambiguous. Germline V lookup: CDR1 SGHRS, CDR2 YFSETQ. Trimming left V 2 bases short and J 0 bases short, with 11 bases between. This CDR3 contains 15 residues. CDR3 residues: CASSLTAFTNYGYTF. The CDR3 DNA follows: TGCGCCAGCAGCTTAACAGCTTTTACTAACTATGGCTACACCTTC.

The rearrangement joins TRBV20-1 to TRBJ2-1, with TRBD2 matching over 7 bases. The V gene's germline CDR1 is DFQATT and CDR2 SNEGSKA (reference sequence). This CDR3 comprises 11 residues. V shed 3 bases and J 8 bases; nucleotides not matched to a gene: 1. The CDR3 is CSARGGHEQFF. Written as DNA, the CDR3 is TGCAGTGCTAGGGGAGGGCATGAGCAGTTCTTC.

The chain employs TRBV27 and TRBJ2-7; D might be TRBD2 (5 bases). CDR1 MNHEY and CDR2 SMNVEV come from the germline V gene (reference sequence). This CDR3 contains 15 residues. V was clipped by 4 bases and J by 1 base, with 14 bases between them. The CDR3 loop reads CASSSVGSGSYEQYF. The CDR3 nucleotides read TGTGCCAGCAGTTCCGTAGGCAGCGGATCCTACGAGCAGTACTTC.

The chain uses TRBV5-1 and TRBJ2-7; 7 bases align to TRBD1. CDR1 is SGHRS, CDR2 YFSETQ, per germline. After removal of 0 bases from V and 12 bases from J, the junction contained 6 bases not matched to a gene. The CDR3 is 12 amino acids. CDR3 region: CASSLGQGRWYF. DNA for the CDR3: TGCGCCAGCAGCTTGGGACAGGGAAGATGGTACTTC.

This clone was recorded once. V gene TRBV10-3 combines with J gene TRBJ1-1; D is uncertain. CDR3 size: 14 residues. Trimming took 2 bases from V and 1 from J, leaving 8 bases between them. Germline loops: CDR1 ENHRY, CDR2 SYGVKD. The CDR3 reads CAISEVAQNTEAFF. The CDR3 DNA is TGTGCCATCAGTGAGGTGGCTCAGAACACTGAAGCTTTCTTT.

The chain links TRBV2 to TRBJ1-5, with 9 bases lining up with TRBD1. This CDR3 is built from 14 residues. In germline, CDR1 is SNHLY, CDR2 FYNNEI. The junction had 6 bases not matched to a gene; V was cut back by 6 bases and J by 6 bases. The CDR3 nucleotides read TGTGCCAGCAGGACCGGGACAGGGAGTCAGCCCCAGCATTTT. Its translation is CASRTGTGSQPQHF.

This clone was detected a few times. The chain employs TRBV28 and TRBJ1-1; the match to TRBD1 covers 8 bases. CDR3 length: 13 residues. The germline CDR1 and CDR2 sequences are MDHEN and SYDVKM. J gave up 10 bases and V 6 bases, and 10 bases lay outside the gene matches. In nucleotides, the CDR3 is TGTGCCAGCAGCCAGAGCGGACAGGGAAGAGCTTTCTTT. Protein product: CASSQSGQGRAFF.

The rearrangement links TRBV2 to TRBJ2-7; the D is unclear. Germline-derived CDR1 and CDR2 are SNHLY and FYNNEI. V lost 4 bases, J lost 0 bases, and 7 bases lay in between. The CDR3 is 13 amino acids. The CDR3 reads CASSVQHSYEQYF. The CDR3, as DNA: TGTGCCAGCAGTGTACAGCACTCCTACGAGCAGTACTTC.

The V and J genes are TRBV12-3 or TRBV12-4 and TRBJ2-3; no clear D gene. The CDR3 consists of 13 residues. V lost 1 base and J lost 4, with 6 bases in between. The CDR3 protein is CASSLVQSDTQYF. The CDR3, as DNA: TGTGCCAGCAGTTTAGTTCAGTCAGATACGCAGTATTTT.

The chain links TRBV7-9 to TRBJ1-4; 7 bases agree with TRBD1. This CDR3 comprises 15 residues. Germline assignment: CDR1 SEHNR and CDR2 FQNEAQ (reference sequence). Germline trimming cut 0 bases from V and 4 bases from J; bases unmatched to any gene: 2. For the CDR3, the DNA is TGTGCCAGCAGCTTAGCGGACAGGTATAATGAAAAACTGTTTTTT. Its protein is CASSLADRYNEKLFF.

The J gene is TRBJ1-2, the V gene TRBV7-2; TRBD1 might be the D (6 bases). The V and J ends lost 4 bases and 4 bases respectively, with 13 bases between them. The germline gives CDR1 SGHTA, CDR2 FQGNSA. The CDR3 length is 14 residues. CDR3 sequence: CASSSLGGGYGYTF. The CDR3 region has the DNA TGTGCCAGCAGCTCCCTAGGGGGGGGCTATGGCTACACCTTC.